The 4 T cell receptor beta chains given below trace back to one sample, sequenced in a study of cytomegalovirus exposure and HLA in healthy donors. The study ran its PCR with 60 Vbeta and 13 Jbeta primers. Some clones are missing from TCRdb's copy, which holds only in-frame ones; the method was immunoSEQ multiplex PCR. The sample contains 150,000 to 200,000 clones, 80% of which appear only once. Sequencing input: PBMCs. The receptors originated from a woman aged 45-65 years in good health and CMV-seropositive.

The rearrangement joins TRBV18 to TRBJ1-1, with D unclear. CDR1 KGHSH and CDR2 LQKENI come from the germline V gene. This CDR3 comprises 16 residues. V gave up 3 bases and J gave up 5 bases, with 19 bases separating them. This CDR3 reads CASSPYSSPRQTEAFF. The CDR3 DNA reads as TGTGCCAGCTCACCTTACTCATCCCCTCGCCAAACTGAAGCTTTCTTT.

V usage is TRBV4-3 and J usage is TRBJ1-3; D call uncertain. V was clipped by 0 bases and J by 2 bases, with 8 bases between them. Germline assignment: CDR1 LGHNA and CDR2 YSLEER. The CDR3 consists of 15 residues. The CDR3 DNA reads as TGCGCCAGCAGCCAAGATTTCGGGGCTGGAAACACCATATATTTT. Protein sequence: CASSQDFGAGNTIYF.

In the case of this clone: A junction boundary mismatches the germline segment, possibly from a read error. The chain employs TRBV7-9 and TRBJ1-1; no firm D call. There are 13 residues in the CDR3. Germline CDR1 SEHNR, CDR2 FQNEAQ (reference sequence). CDR3 DNA sequence: TGTTCCAGCAGCTCCCTAGGGAACACTGAAGCTTTCTTT. Translation: CSSSSLGNTEAFF.

This chain links TRBV19 with TRBJ1-2; D remains ambiguous. Germline assignment: CDR1 LNHDA and CDR2 SQIVND (reference sequence). The CDR3 is 11 residues long. Trimming left V 6 bases short and J 3 bases short, with 5 bases between. The CDR3 bases are TGTGCCAGTAGATCCTACTATGGCTACACCTTC. Amino acid sequence: CASRSYYGYTF. The whole variable domain, remainder taken from reference TRBV19 and TRBJ1-2, is DGGITQSPKYLFRKEGQNVTLSCEQNLNHDAMYWYRQDPGQGLRLIYYSQIVNDFQKGDIAEGYSVSREKKESFPLTVTSAQKNPTAFYLCASRSYYGYTFGSGTRLTVV.